Described below is a single TCR beta chain sequence and its context. Its antigen is as yet unknown. This CDR3 is built from 13 residues. Trimming removed 7 bases from V and 1 base from J; junction bases left unmatched: 6. Germline assignment: CDR1 SQVTM and CDR2 ANQGSEA. The record originates from a study of cytotoxic CD8 clonotypes in ibrutinib-treated CLL. In the study overall: Among the samples, the mean was around 260,000 productive templates and fewer than 95,000 productive rearrangements.

Study results and caveats: Clonality was elevated at ibrutinib response and had returned toward baseline at progression. Public clonotypes, found uncommonly, either contracted or stayed stable on treatment.

The planned depth of sequencing spanned 1 in 200,000 to 1 in 1 million T cells. Profiled with immunoSEQ multiplex PCR; TCRdb holds only in-frame clones, not every one. In the table there are approximately 280,000 clones, around 77% of which are singletons. This receptor was obtained from a human donor with chronic lymphocytic leukemia. The material sequenced was PBMCs, taken at disease progression, from a patient treated with ibrutinib. The chain recombines TRBV29-1 with TRBJ2-7, with 8 bases that match TRBD1. CDR3 DNA: TGCAGCGCCCGGACAGGGAATTCCTACGAGCAGTACTTC. Protein sequence: CSARTGNSYEQYF.